This TCR beta chain comes out of a study of a mutant IDH1 vaccine in newly diagnosed glioma. Study summary: Patients arrived already treated with radiotherapy, temozolomide, or both, most having had both. Study-level results: Pseudoprogression apparently tracked independently of changes in top peripheral T cell clonotypes.

Measured with immunoSEQ multiplex PCR; TCRdb has only the in-frame clones, and not every one. The sample records just over 65,000 clones, roughly 80% being singletons. Trimming pared 5 bases from V and 3 bases from J, leaving 8 bases between. The CDR3 runs to 12 residues. Looked up from germline, CDR1 is SGHVS and CDR2 is FNYEAQ. Time point given: week 35, safety follow-up. What each vaccine dose contained was 300 ug of mutant IDH1 20-mer peptide, accompanied by topical imiquimod. About this clone: Its antigen is unidentified.

The material sequenced was PBMCs, taken from a glioma patient whose treatment included an IDH1 peptide vaccine. V is TRBV7-6 and J is TRBJ2-7; a weak D match, TRBD2 (6 bases). This receptor was obtained from a man aged 18 to 29 with glioma. The CDR3 region has the DNA TGTGCCAGCAGCACCGGGGGCTACGAGCAGTACTTC. Translating it yields CASSTGGYEQYF.